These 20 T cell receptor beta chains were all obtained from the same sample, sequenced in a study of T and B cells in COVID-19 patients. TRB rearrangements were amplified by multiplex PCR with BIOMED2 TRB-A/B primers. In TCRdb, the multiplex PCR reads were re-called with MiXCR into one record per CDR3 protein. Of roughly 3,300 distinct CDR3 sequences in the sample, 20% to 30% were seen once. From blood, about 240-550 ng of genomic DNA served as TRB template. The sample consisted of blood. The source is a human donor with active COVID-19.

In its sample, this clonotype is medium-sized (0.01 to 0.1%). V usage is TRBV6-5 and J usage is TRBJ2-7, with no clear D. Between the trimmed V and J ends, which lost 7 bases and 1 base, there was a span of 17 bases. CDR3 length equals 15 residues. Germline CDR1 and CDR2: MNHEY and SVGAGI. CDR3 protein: CASNPDTSRSYEQYF. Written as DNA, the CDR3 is TGTGCCAGCAACCCCGATACCTCGAGATCCTACGAGCAGTACTTC.

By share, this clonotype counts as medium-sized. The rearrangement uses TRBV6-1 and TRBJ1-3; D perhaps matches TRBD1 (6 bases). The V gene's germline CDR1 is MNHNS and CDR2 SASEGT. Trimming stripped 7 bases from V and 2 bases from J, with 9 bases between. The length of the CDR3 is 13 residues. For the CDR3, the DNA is TGTGCCAGCATGGGGGCTACTGGAAACACCATATATTTT. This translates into CASMGATGNTIYF.

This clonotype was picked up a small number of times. The CDR3 spells CASSLAQGWEKLFF. Here the CDR3 DNA reads TGTGCCAGCAGCTTAGCCCAGGGTTGGGAAAAACTGTTTTTT. The V and J genes are TRBV7-9 and TRBJ1-4; possible D gene TRBD1, 5 bases. Germline CDR1 is SEHNR and CDR2 is FQNEAQ (reference sequence). V dropped 0 bases and J dropped 8 bases, with 10 bases sitting between them. The CDR3 is made up of 14 amino acids.

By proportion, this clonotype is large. CDR3 DNA: TGTGCCAGTAGGGACAGGGGGCAGTACACCGGGGAGCTGTTTTTT. Translated: CASRDRGQYTGELFF. The chain links TRBV19 to TRBJ2-2, with 11 bases that match TRBD1. Trimming took 6 bases from V and 3 from J; bases not matched to a gene: 3. CDR1 LNHDA and CDR2 SQIVND come from the germline V gene (reference sequence). The CDR3 consists of 15 residues.

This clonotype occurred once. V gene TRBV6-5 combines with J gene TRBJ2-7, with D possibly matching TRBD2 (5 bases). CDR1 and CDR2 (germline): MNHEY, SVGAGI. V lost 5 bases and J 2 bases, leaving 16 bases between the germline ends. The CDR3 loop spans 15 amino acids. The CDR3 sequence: CASSPRGARAYEQYF. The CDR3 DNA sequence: TGTGCCAGCAGTCCCCGGGGAGCCCGAGCCTACGAGCAGTACTTC.

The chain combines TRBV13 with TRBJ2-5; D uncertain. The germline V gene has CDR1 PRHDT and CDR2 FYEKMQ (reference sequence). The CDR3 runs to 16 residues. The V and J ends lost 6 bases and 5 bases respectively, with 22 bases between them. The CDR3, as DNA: TGTGCCAGCAGTCCTGGAAGGCAGCTAGGTCCGGAGACCCAGTACTTC. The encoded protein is CASSPGRQLGPETQYF.

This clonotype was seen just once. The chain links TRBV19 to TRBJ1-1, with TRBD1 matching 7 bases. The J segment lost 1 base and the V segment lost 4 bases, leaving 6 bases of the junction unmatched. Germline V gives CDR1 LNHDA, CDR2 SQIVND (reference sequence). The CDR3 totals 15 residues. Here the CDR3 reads CASSTQRTGNTEAFF. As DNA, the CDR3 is TGTGCCAGTAGTACCCAGAGGACAGGGAACACTGAAGCTTTCTTT.

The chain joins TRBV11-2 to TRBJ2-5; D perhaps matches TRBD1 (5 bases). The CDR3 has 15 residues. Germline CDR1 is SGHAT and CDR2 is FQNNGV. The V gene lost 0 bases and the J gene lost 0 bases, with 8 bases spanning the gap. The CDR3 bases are TGTGCCAGCAGCTTAGATTCCAGGGACCAAGAGACCCAGTACTTC. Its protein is CASSLDSRDQETQYF.

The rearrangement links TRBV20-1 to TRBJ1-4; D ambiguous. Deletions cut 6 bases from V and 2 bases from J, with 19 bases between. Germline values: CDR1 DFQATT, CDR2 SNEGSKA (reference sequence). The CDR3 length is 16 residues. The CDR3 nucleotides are TGCAGTGCCTCCGACCGTGCCCGTGCCACTAATGAAAAACTGTTTTTT. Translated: CSASDRARATNEKLFF.

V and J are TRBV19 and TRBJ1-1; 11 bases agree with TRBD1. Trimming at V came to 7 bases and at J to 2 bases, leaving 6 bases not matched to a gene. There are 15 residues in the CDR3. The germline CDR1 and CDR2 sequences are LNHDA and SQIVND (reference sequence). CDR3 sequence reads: CASTDGQGANTEAFF. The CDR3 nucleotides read TGTGCCAGTACCGATGGACAGGGGGCCAACACTGAAGCTTTCTTT.

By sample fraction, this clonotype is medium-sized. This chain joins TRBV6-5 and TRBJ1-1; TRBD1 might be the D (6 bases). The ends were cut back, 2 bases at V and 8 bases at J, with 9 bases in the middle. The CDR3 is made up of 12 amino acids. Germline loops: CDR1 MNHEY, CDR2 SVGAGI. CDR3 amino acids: CASSYGGQEAFF. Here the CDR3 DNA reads TGTGCCAGCAGTTACGGAGGACAGGAAGCTTTCTTT.

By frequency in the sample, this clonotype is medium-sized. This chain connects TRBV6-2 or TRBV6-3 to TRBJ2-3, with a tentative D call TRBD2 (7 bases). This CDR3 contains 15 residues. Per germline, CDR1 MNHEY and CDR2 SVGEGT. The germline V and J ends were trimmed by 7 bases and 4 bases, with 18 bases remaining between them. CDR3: CASTDRRGSSDTQYF. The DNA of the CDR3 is TGTGCCAGCACCGACAGGCGGGGGAGTTCAGATACGCAGTATTTT.

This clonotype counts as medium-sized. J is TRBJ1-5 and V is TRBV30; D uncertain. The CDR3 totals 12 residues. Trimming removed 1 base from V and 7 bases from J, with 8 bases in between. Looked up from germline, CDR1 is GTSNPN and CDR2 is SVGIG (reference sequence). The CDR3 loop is CAWSEGGQPQHF. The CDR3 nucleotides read TGTGCCTGGAGTGAGGGCGGACAGCCCCAGCATTTT.

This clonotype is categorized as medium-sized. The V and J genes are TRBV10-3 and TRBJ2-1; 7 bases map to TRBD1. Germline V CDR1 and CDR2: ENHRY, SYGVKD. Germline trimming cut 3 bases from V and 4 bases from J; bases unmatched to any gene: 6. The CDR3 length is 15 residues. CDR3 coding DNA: TGTGCCATCAGTGATAGGGGGCGAATTTACAATGAGCAGTTCTTC. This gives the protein CAISDRGRIYNEQFF.

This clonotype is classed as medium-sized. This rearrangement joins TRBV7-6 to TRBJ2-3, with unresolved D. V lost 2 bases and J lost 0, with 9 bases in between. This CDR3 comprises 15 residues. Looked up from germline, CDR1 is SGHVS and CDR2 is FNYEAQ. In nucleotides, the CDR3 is TGTGCCAGCAGCTTAACGGCAATTAGCACAGATACGCAGTATTTT. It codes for CASSLTAISTDTQYF.

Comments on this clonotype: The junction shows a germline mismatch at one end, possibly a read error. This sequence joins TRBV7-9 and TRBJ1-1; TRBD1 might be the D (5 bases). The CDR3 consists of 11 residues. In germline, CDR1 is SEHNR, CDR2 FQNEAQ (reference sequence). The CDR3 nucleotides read TGTGACAGCAGCGTAACCAGGGTAGCTTTCTTT. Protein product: CDSSVTRVAFF.

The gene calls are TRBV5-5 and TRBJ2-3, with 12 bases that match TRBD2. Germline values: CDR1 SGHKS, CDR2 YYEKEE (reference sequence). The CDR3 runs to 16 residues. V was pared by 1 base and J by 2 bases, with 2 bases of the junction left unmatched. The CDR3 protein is CASSLTSGGPTDTQYF. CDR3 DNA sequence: TGTGCCAGCAGCTTGACTAGCGGGGGGCCCACAGATACGCAGTATTTT.

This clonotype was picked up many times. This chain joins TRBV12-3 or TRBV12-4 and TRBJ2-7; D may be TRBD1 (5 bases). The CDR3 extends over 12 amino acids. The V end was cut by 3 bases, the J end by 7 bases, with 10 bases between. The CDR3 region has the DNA TGTGCCAGCAGTTTTCCAGGGCGGGAGCAGTACTTC. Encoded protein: CASSFPGREQYF.

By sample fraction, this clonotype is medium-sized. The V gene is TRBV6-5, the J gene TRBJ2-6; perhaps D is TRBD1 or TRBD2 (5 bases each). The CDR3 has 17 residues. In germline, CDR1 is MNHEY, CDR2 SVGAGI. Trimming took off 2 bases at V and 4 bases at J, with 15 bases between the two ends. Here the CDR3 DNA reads TGTGCCAGCAGTTACCAGGGACGCCCGTTAGGGGCCAACGTCCTGACTTTC. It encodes CASSYQGRPLGANVLTF.

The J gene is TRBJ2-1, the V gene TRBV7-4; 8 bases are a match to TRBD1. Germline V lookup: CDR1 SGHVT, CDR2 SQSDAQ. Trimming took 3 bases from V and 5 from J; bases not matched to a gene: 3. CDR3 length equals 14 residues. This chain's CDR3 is CASSFGTGDNEQFF. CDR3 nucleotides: TGTGCCAGCAGCTTCGGGACAGGAGACAATGAGCAGTTCTTC.